This TCR beta chain derives from a study of T-cell reconstitution after alpha-beta-depleted transplantation in children. Study findings and constraints: Some patients' high day-60 TCRbeta diversity was attributed to recipient cells surviving conditioning. Newly produced T cells mostly accounted for T-cell counts and diversity one year post-transplant.

The trim removed 4 bases at V and 2 bases at J, leaving 3 bases unmatched. Per the germline V gene, CDR1 is SGHRS and CDR2 is YFSETQ. The length of the CDR3 is 14 residues. This clonotype was seen more than once but under ten times. Its antigen remains unidentified. Molecular barcoding with unique molecular identifiers was used for the TCRbeta library. TCRdb called the PCR reads again in MiXCR, with one record for every CDR3 protein. There are about 200,000 distinct CDR3 sequences in the sample; 8.4% occur only once, and 35% lies in the top ten. This chain uses TRBV5-1 with TRBJ2-7; 10 bases fit TRBD1. The TCR sequence derives from a male patient between 2 and 10 years old who had a stem cell transplant for acute myeloid leukemia, so the T cells may come from the graft donor. The material sequenced was PBMCs, mostly from graft donor cells, taken 360 days after TCRalphabeta/CD19-depleted stem cell transplant. DNA of the CDR3: TGCGCCAGCAGCAGCGGGACAGGGGCCTACGAGCAGTACTTC. Encoded protein: CASSSGTGAYEQYF.